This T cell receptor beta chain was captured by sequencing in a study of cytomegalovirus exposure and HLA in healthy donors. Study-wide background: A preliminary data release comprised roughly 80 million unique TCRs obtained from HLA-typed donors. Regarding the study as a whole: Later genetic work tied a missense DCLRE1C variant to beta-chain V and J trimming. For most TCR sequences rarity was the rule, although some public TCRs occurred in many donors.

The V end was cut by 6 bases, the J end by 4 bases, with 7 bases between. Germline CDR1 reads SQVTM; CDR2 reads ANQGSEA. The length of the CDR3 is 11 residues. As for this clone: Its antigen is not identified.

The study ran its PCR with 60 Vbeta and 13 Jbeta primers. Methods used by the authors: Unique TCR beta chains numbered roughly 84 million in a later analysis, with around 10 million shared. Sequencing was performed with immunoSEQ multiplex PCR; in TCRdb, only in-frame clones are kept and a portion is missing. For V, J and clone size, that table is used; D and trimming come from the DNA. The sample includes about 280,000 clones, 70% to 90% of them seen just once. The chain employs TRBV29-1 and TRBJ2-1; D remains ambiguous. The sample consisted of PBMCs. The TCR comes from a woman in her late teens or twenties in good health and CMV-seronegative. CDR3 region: CSVPLYNEQFF. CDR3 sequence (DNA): TGCAGCGTCCCCCTTTACAATGAGCAGTTCTTC.